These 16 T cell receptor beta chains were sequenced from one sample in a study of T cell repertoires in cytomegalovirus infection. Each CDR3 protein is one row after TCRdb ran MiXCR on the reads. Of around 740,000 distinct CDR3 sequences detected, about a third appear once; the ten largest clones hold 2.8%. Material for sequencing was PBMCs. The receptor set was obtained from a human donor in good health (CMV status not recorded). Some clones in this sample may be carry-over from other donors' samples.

The DNA of the CDR3 is TGTGCCAGCAGCAATCAGGGGGCCCTCTCCTACGAGCAGTACTTC. It encodes CASSNQGALSYEQYF. The chain couples TRBV12-3 or TRBV12-4 to TRBJ2-7; TRBD1 aligns across 8 bases. After removal of 6 bases from V and 0 bases from J, the junction contained 7 bases not matched to a gene. The CDR3 runs to 15 residues.

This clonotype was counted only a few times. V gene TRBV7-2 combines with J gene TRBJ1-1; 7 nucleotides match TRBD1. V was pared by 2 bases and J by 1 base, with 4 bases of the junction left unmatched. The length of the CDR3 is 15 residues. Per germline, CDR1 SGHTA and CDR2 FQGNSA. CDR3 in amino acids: CASSLLAGGNTEAFF. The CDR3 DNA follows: TGTGCCAGCAGCTTACTGGCAGGGGGGAACACTGAAGCTTTCTTT.

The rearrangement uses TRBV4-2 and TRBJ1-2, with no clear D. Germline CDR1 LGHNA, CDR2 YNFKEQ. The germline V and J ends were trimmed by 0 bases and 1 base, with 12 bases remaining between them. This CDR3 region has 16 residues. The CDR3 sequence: CASSQEGKRDNYGYTF. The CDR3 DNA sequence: TGTGCCAGCAGCCAAGAGGGCAAGCGAGATAACTATGGCTACACCTTC.

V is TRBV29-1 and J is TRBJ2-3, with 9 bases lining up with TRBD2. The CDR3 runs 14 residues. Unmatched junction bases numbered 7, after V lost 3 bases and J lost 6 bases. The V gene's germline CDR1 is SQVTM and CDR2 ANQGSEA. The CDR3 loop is CSVEFAGGSDTQYF. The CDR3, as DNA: TGCAGCGTTGAGTTCGCGGGAGGGTCCGATACGCAGTATTTT.

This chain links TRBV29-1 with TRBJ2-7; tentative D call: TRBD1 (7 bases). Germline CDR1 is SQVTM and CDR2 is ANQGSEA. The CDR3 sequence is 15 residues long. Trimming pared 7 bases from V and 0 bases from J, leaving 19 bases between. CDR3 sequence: CSAARGQGGSYEQYF. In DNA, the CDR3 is TGCAGCGCCGCTCGTGGGCAGGGGGGCTCCTACGAGCAGTACTTC.

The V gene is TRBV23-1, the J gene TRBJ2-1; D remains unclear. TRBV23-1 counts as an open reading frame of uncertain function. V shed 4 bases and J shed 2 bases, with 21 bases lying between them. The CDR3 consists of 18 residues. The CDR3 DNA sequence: TGCGCCAGCAGTCCATTAGCAACGGACGTACCCACCTACAATGAGCAGTTCTTC. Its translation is CASSPLATDVPTYNEQFF.

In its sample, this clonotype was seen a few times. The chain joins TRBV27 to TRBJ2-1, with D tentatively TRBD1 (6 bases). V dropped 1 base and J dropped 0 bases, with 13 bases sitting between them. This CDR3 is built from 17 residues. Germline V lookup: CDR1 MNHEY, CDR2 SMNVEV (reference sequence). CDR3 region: CASSLWDTPSSYNEQFF. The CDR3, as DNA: TGTGCCAGCAGTTTATGGGACACCCCGAGCTCCTACAATGAGCAGTTCTTC.

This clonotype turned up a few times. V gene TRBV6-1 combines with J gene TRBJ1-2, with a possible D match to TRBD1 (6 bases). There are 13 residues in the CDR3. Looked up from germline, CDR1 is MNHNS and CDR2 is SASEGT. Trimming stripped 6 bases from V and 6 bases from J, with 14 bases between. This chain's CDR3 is CASRYRAADGYTF. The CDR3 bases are TGTGCCAGCAGATACAGGGCTGCGGATGGCTACACCTTC.

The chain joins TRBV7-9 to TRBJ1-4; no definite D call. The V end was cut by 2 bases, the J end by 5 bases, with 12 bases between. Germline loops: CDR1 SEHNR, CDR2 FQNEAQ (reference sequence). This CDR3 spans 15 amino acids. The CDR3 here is CASSLRGLPNEKLFF. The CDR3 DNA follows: TGTGCCAGCAGCTTACGAGGTTTGCCCAATGAAAAACTGTTTTTT.

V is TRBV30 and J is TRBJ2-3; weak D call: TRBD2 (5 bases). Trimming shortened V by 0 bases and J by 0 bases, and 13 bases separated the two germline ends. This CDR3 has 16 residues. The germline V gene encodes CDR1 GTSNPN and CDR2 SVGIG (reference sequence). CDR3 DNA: TGTGCCTGGAGTGTAGGGAGCAGAGCTAGCACAGATACGCAGTATTTT. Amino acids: CAWSVGSRASTDTQYF.

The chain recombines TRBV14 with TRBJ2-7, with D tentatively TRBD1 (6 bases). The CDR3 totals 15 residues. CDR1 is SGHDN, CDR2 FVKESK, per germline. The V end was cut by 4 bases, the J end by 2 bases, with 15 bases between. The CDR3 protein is CASSRRTGTAYEQYF. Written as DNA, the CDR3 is TGTGCCAGCAGCCGTCGAACAGGGACGGCCTACGAGCAGTACTTC. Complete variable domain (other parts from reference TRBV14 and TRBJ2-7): EAGVTQFPSHSVIEKGQTVTLRCDPISGHDNLYWYRRVMGKEIKFLLHFVKESKQDESGMPNNRFLAERTGGTYSTLKVQPAELEDSGVYFCASSRRTGTAYEQYFGPGTRLTVT.

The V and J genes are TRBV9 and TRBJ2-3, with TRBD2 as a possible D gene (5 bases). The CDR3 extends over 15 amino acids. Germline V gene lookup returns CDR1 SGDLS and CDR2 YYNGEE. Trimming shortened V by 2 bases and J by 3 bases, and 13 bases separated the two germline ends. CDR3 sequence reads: CASSVGVRGTDTQYF. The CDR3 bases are TGTGCCAGCAGCGTCGGTGTTCGGGGAACAGATACGCAGTATTTT.

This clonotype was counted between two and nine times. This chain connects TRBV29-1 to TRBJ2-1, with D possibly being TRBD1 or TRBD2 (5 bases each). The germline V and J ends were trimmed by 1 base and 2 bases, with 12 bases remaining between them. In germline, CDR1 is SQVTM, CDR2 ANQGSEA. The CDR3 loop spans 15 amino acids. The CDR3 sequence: CSVEAGADTYNEQFF. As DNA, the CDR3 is TGCAGCGTTGAAGCTGGAGCGGACACCTACAATGAGCAGTTCTTC.

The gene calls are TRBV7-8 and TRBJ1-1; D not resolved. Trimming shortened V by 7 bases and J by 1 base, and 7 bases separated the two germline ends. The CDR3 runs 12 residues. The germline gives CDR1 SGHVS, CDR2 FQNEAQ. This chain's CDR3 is CASTPGNTEAFF. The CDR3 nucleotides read TGTGCCAGCACCCCGGGGAACACTGAAGCTTTCTTT.

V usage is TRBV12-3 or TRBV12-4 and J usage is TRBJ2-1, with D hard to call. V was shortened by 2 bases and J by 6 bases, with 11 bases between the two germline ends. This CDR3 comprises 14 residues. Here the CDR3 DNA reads TGTGCCAGCAGTTTACCCGACATTCCCAATGAGCAGTTCTTC. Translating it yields CASSLPDIPNEQFF.

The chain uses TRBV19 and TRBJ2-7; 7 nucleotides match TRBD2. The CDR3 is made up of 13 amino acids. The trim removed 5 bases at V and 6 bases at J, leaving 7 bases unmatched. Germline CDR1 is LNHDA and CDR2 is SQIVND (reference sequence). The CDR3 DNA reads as TGTGCCAGTAGTCCCTTCGGGGGGTTCGAGCAGTACTTC. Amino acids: CASSPFGGFEQYF.